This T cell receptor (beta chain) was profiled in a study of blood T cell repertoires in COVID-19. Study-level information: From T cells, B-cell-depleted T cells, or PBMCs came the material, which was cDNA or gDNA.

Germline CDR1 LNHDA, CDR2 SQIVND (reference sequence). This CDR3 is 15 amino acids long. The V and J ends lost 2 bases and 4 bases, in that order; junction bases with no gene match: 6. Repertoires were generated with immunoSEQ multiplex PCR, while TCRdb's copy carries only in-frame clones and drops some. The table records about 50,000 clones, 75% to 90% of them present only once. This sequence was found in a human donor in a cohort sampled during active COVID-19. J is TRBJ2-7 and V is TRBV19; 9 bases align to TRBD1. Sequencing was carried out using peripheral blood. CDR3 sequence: CASSISTGGLYEQYF. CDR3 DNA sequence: TGTGCCAGTAGTATATCCACAGGGGGCTTGTACGAGCAGTACTTC.